This is a list of T cell receptor beta chains from one sample in a study of blood T cell repertoires in COVID-19. Only in-frame clones appear in the TCRdb table, and some are missing; sequencing was by immunoSEQ multiplex PCR. The profile covers 30,000 to 40,000 clones, with roughly 80% appearing a single time and roughly 14% taken by the ten largest. Sequencing was carried out using peripheral blood. These receptors all come from a man older than 75 with active or convalescent COVID-19. CDR3s include the opening cysteine and the closing phenylalanine or tryptophan. D genes are given only for firm matches. Not all rows give a size; the values are once, few, many and, for expanded clones, a class.

j_call: TRBJ2-1; d_call: -; v_call: TRBV5-1; clone_size: -; cdr3_aa: CASSLETGYNEQFF; cdr3_nt: TGCGCCAGCAGCTTGGAAACAGGCTACAATGAGCAGTTCTTC
j_call: TRBJ1-2; d_call: -; v_call: TRBV11-2; clone_size: -; cdr3_aa: CASSPGGGSGYTF; cdr3_nt: TGTGCCAGCAGCCCTGGGGGGGGATCCGGCTACACCTTC
j_call: TRBJ2-1; d_call: -; v_call: TRBV6-5; clone_size: -; cdr3_aa: CASTLGNEQFF; cdr3_nt: TGTGCCAGCACGCTCGGGAATGAGCAGTTCTTC
j_call: TRBJ1-4; d_call: TRBD1; v_call: TRBV19; clone_size: -; cdr3_aa: CASSATAHHGQGRQEKLFF; cdr3_nt: TGTGCCAGTAGTGCCACGGCCCACCACGGACAGGGAAGACAGGAAAAACTGTTTTTT
j_call: TRBJ1-5; d_call: -; v_call: TRBV19; clone_size: once; cdr3_aa: CASHRDIYQPQHF; cdr3_nt: TGTGCCAGTCACCGGGACATCTATCAGCCCCAGCATTTT
j_call: TRBJ2-7; d_call: TRBD1; v_call: TRBV23-1; clone_size: -; cdr3_aa: CASNQDRVRSGVDYEQYF; cdr3_nt: TGCGCCAGCAATCAGGACAGGGTGCGTTCCGGGGTAGACTACGAGCAGTACTTC
j_call: TRBJ2-7; d_call: -; v_call: TRBV18; clone_size: -; cdr3_aa: CASSPSNRDNYEQYF; cdr3_nt: TGTGCCAGCTCACCAAGTAACCGGGACAACTACGAGCAGTACTTC
j_call: TRBJ2-1; d_call: -; v_call: TRBV6-2/TRBV6-3; clone_size: few; cdr3_aa: CASSFYGGDEQFF; cdr3_nt: TGTGCCAGCAGTTTCTATGGCGGTGATGAGCAGTTCTTC
j_call: TRBJ2-7; d_call: TRBD2; v_call: TRBV6-5; clone_size: -; cdr3_aa: CASTGLAGVGEQYF; cdr3_nt: TGTGCCAGCACAGGGCTAGCGGGAGTTGGTGAGCAGTACTTC
j_call: TRBJ2-3; d_call: -; v_call: TRBV10-3; clone_size: few; cdr3_aa: CAISVTAGGGDPDTQYF; cdr3_nt: TGTGCCATCAGTGTGACGGCCGGTGGCGGGGATCCAGATACGCAGTATTTT
j_call: TRBJ2-2; d_call: -; v_call: TRBV25-1; clone_size: -; cdr3_aa: CASSEQGFVGELFF; cdr3_nt: TGTGCCAGCAGTGAACAGGGGTTTGTCGGGGAGCTGTTTTTT
j_call: TRBJ2-5; d_call: TRBD2; v_call: TRBV28; clone_size: -; cdr3_aa: CASIRAGGPGETQYF; cdr3_nt: TGTGCCAGCATTAGAGCGGGAGGGCCTGGGGAGACCCAGTACTTC
j_call: TRBJ1-4; d_call: TRBD1; v_call: TRBV14; clone_size: -; cdr3_aa: CASSQVTGGGEKLFF; cdr3_nt: TGTGCCAGCAGCCAAGTCACAGGGGGCGGTGAAAAACTGTTTTTT
j_call: TRBJ2-7; d_call: -; v_call: TRBV29-1; clone_size: -; cdr3_aa: CSVPLLYRCYEQYF; cdr3_nt: -
j_call: TRBJ1-1; d_call: TRBD1; v_call: TRBV2; clone_size: -; cdr3_aa: CASSEQGAGRTEAFF; cdr3_nt: TGTGCCAGCAGTGAACAGGGGGCGGGAAGGACTGAAGCTTTCTTT
j_call: TRBJ1-2; d_call: -; v_call: TRBV27; clone_size: -; cdr3_aa: CASRLSGAYGYTF; cdr3_nt: TGTGCCAGCAGGCTATCAGGGGCCTATGGCTACACCTTC
j_call: TRBJ1-5; d_call: -; v_call: TRBV15; clone_size: -; cdr3_aa: CATSRDRLRGQPQHF; cdr3_nt: TGTGCCACCAGCAGAGATCGACTCCGAGGCCAGCCCCAGCATTTT
j_call: TRBJ1-5; d_call: TRBD1; v_call: TRBV6-1; clone_size: -; cdr3_aa: CASSEDRGGNQPQHF; cdr3_nt: TGTGCCAGCAGTGAGGACAGGGGAGGCAATCAGCCCCAGCATTTT
j_call: TRBJ2-3; d_call: -; v_call: TRBV18; clone_size: -; cdr3_aa: CASSPLGRSSTDTQYF; cdr3_nt: TGTGCCAGCTCACCATTGGGCAGATCTAGCACAGATACGCAGTATTTT
j_call: TRBJ1-4; d_call: -; v_call: TRBV9; clone_size: -; cdr3_aa: CASSPTGQNEKLFF; cdr3_nt: TGTGCCAGCAGCCCAACAGGGCAGAATGAAAAACTGTTTTTT
j_call: TRBJ1-2; d_call: -; v_call: TRBV13; clone_size: -; cdr3_aa: CASSLWRGYTF; cdr3_nt: TGTGCCAGCAGCTTATGGAGAGGCTACACCTTC
j_call: TRBJ1-5; d_call: TRBD1; v_call: TRBV27; clone_size: -; cdr3_aa: CASSANRGWQPQHF; cdr3_nt: TGTGCCAGCAGTGCAAACAGGGGGTGGCAGCCCCAGCATTTT
j_call: TRBJ2-3; d_call: TRBD1; v_call: TRBV19; clone_size: -; cdr3_aa: CASTVGQSDTQYF; cdr3_nt: TGTGCCAGTACTGTGGGACAGTCGGATACGCAGTATTTT
j_call: TRBJ2-7; d_call: TRBD1; v_call: TRBV16; clone_size: -; cdr3_aa: CASSQSHRGAYEQYF; cdr3_nt: TGTGCCAGCAGCCAATCTCACAGGGGTGCTTACGAGCAGTACTTC
j_call: TRBJ2-1; d_call: TRBD2; v_call: TRBV5-4; clone_size: few; cdr3_aa: CASSSNSGRYNEQFF; cdr3_nt: TGTGCCAGCAGCTCGAATAGCGGGCGCTACAATGAGCAGTTCTTC
j_call: TRBJ1-5; d_call: TRBD1; v_call: TRBV19; clone_size: few; cdr3_aa: CASRGQADYNQPQHF; cdr3_nt: TGTGCCAGTAGGGGACAGGCCGACTACAATCAGCCCCAGCATTTT
j_call: TRBJ1-5; d_call: -; v_call: TRBV24-1; clone_size: -; cdr3_aa: CATSVGGAGVQPQHF; cdr3_nt: TGTGCCACCAGTGTTGGGGGCGCCGGGGTTCAGCCCCAGCATTTT
j_call: TRBJ1-5; d_call: -; v_call: TRBV18; clone_size: -; cdr3_aa: CASSLDRNQPQHF; cdr3_nt: TGTGCCAGCTCACTTGACAGGAATCAGCCCCAGCATTTT
j_call: TRBJ2-2; d_call: TRBD2; v_call: TRBV7-2; clone_size: -; cdr3_aa: CASSLVGREGQIGELFF; cdr3_nt: TGTGCCAGCAGCTTGGTGGGGCGGGAGGGCCAAATCGGGGAGCTGTTTTTT
j_call: TRBJ2-1; d_call: -; v_call: TRBV19; clone_size: -; cdr3_aa: CASSLIDNEQFF; cdr3_nt: TGTGCCAGTTCCCTAATAGACAATGAGCAGTTCTTC
j_call: TRBJ2-1; d_call: TRBD2; v_call: TRBV11-3; clone_size: -; cdr3_aa: CASLAVGGGEQFF; cdr3_nt: TGTGCCAGCTTAGCGGTTGGGGGGGGTGAGCAGTTCTTC
j_call: TRBJ2-5; d_call: TRBD1; v_call: TRBV30; clone_size: once; cdr3_aa: CAWDRTGGETQYF; cdr3_nt: TGTGCCTGGGACCGGACAGGGGGTGAGACCCAGTACTTC
j_call: TRBJ2-7; d_call: TRBD2; v_call: TRBV6-5; clone_size: -; cdr3_aa: CASSYSKLAGGYEQYF; cdr3_nt: TGTGCCAGCAGTTACTCCAAACTAGCGGGAGGCTACGAGCAGTACTTC